Listed below are T cell receptor beta chains from one sample, sequenced in a study of OX40 agonist ivuxolimab in advanced cancers. Some clones are missing from TCRdb's copy, which holds only in-frame ones; the method was immunoSEQ multiplex PCR. The repertoire holds 55,000 to 80,000 clones, with roughly 87% as singletons. The sample in question was CD4+ or CD8+ T cells sorted from blood, obtained in a trial of the OX40 agonist ivuxolimab. Receptors originate from an adult with an advanced solid tumor such as melanoma, head and neck, liver or kidney cancer. CDR3s leave out the opening cysteine and the closing phenylalanine or tryptophan. The size entry is marked missing in some rows and otherwise reads once, few, many or a size class.

-,TRBJ1-2,TRBV5-1,ASSLGQNYGYT
-,TRBJ2-7,TRBV5-1,ASSLGRVNEQY
-,TRBJ2-7,TRBV5-5,ASSLTGTHEQY
-,TRBJ2-6,TRBV29-1,SVEGPSGANVLT
-,TRBJ1-4,TRBV25-1,ASSVGTLATNEKLF
once,TRBJ1-2,TRBV10-3,AISESGRAQYGYT
once,TRBJ1-4,TRBV6-1,ASSELWAGRNEKLF
once,TRBJ2-7,TRBV4-2,ASSQDGYEQY
-,TRBJ2-3,TRBV7-9,ASSLRAGGVIHTQY
-,TRBJ2-7,TRBV19,ASSIEERGHYEQY
-,TRBJ2-7,TRBV27,ASSPGAGPYEQY
-,TRBJ2-2,TRBV27,ASSLMASEELF